The next 25 T cell receptor beta chains were all read from a single sample in a study of blood T cell repertoires in COVID-19. Using immunoSEQ multiplex PCR, the repertoire was profiled, and TCRdb retains in-frame clones only, with some absent. The table lists 300,000 to 400,000 clones, around 85% of them singletons. The sample comprised PBMCs or T cells enriched from blood (not recorded which). Receptors originate from a middle-aged woman with acute COVID-19.

The chain joins TRBV23-1 to TRBJ2-7; the match to TRBD1 covers 8 bases. TRBV23-1 qualifies as an ORF whose function is uncertain. Germline trimming cut 10 bases from V and 2 bases from J; bases unmatched to any gene: 13. The CDR3 totals 15 residues. The CDR3 DNA is TGCGCCAAGACGAACCGGGACAGGCCAACCTACGAGCAGTACTTC. This sequence encodes CAKTNRDRPTYEQYF.

This chain connects TRBV12-3 or TRBV12-4 to TRBJ1-1; TRBD1 might be the D (5 bases). The CDR3 loop spans 12 amino acids. The V end was cut by 5 bases, the J end by 10 bases, with 14 bases between. The CDR3, as DNA: TGTGCCAGCAGTGCATCAGGGAGGGGAGCTTTCTTT. Translation: CASSASGRGAFF.

This clone was counted a single time. The V gene is TRBV5-8, the J gene TRBJ1-1; a weak D match, TRBD1 (6 bases). The V and J ends lost 3 bases and 0 bases respectively, with 12 bases between them. Germline CDR1 reads SGHTS; CDR2 reads YDEGEE. The CDR3 consists of 15 residues. CDR3 region: CASSWGQQLNTEAFF. In nucleotides, the CDR3 is TGTGCCAGCAGCTGGGGACAACAGTTGAACACTGAAGCTTTCTTT.

The genes are TRBV27 and TRBJ2-7, with D unclear. This CDR3 is built from 15 residues. Trimming left V 7 bases short and J 1 base short, with 17 bases between. Germline V gene lookup returns CDR1 MNHEY and CDR2 SMNVEV (reference sequence). The CDR3, as DNA: TGTGCCAGCAATAGCCGGTCTGGCAGATCCTACGAGCAGTACTTC. Translation gives CASNSRSGRSYEQYF.

The chain carries TRBV19 and TRBJ2-1; TRBD2 matches at 11 bases. The CDR3 spans 17 residues. V lost 8 bases, J lost 1 base, and 10 bases stayed unmatched. Germline V gives CDR1 LNHDA, CDR2 SQIVND (reference sequence). The CDR3 is CASGNSGGAGSYNEQFF. The CDR3 DNA is TGTGCCAGTGGTAATAGCGGGGGGGCCGGGTCCTACAATGAGCAGTTCTTC.

The CDR3 protein is CASSPGGQGSEKLFF. DNA of the CDR3: TGTGCCAGCTCCCCAGGGGGACAGGGTAGTGAAAAACTGTTTTTT. The chain links TRBV2 to TRBJ1-4; TRBD1 agrees at 9 bases. J was trimmed by 7 bases and V by 8 bases; bases with no gene match: 11. The germline V gene encodes CDR1 SNHLY and CDR2 FYNNEI. CDR3 length equals 15 residues.

This chain joins TRBV4-2 and TRBJ1-2, with a tentative D call TRBD1 (5 bases). The V end was cut by 2 bases, the J end by 4 bases, with 14 bases between. Germline V gives CDR1 LGHNA, CDR2 YNFKEQ. The CDR3 is made up of 15 amino acids. The chain's CDR3 is CASSQTIDSLYGYTF. The CDR3 coding sequence is TGTGCCAGCAGCCAAACGATCGACAGTCTCTATGGCTACACCTTC.

This chain joins TRBV28 and TRBJ2-1; 7 nucleotides align to TRBD2. Germline V CDR1 and CDR2: MDHEN, SYDVKM. CDR3 length equals 15 residues. With V trimmed by 5 bases and J by 5 bases, 9 bases remained unmatched. CDR3 in amino acids: CASSARLATDNEQFF. DNA for the CDR3: TGTGCCAGCAGTGCCCGACTAGCAACAGACAATGAGCAGTTCTTC.

This chain joins TRBV24-1 and TRBJ2-3; tentative D call: TRBD1 (5 bases). Between the trimmed V and J ends, which lost 2 bases and 6 bases, there was a span of 20 bases. Per the germline V gene, CDR1 is KGHDR and CDR2 is SFDVKD. CDR3 length equals 17 residues. The CDR3 is CATSDYPGRSSQDTQYF. CDR3 bases: TGTGCCACCAGTGATTACCCAGGGCGTTCAAGTCAGGATACGCAGTATTTT.

The gene calls are TRBV10-3 and TRBJ2-7; a possible D gene is TRBD2 (5 bases). Trimming took 5 bases from V and 6 from J, leaving 14 bases between them. The germline V gene has CDR1 ENHRY and CDR2 SYGVKD. CDR3 size: 13 residues. CDR3: CAISLSLATEQYF. DNA of the CDR3: TGTGCCATCAGTCTATCTCTAGCAACCGAGCAGTACTTC.

The chain links TRBV19 to TRBJ1-5; 7 bases line up with TRBD1. The germline V gene has CDR1 LNHDA and CDR2 SQIVND (reference sequence). The CDR3 is 16 amino acids. V was clipped by 8 bases and J by 5 bases; unmatched bases: 15. Here the CDR3 DNA reads TGTGCCAGTGGGGGGCCGAGCGACAGGGATGATCAGCCCCAGCATTTT. Protein: CASGGPSDRDDQPQHF.

The chain joins TRBV9 to TRBJ2-5, with TRBD2 as a possible D gene (5 bases). The germline gives CDR1 SGDLS, CDR2 YYNGEE. The ends were cut back, 3 bases at V and 3 bases at J, with 18 bases in the middle. The CDR3 extends over 16 amino acids. The CDR3 reads CASSDPGLAGKETQYF. In DNA, the CDR3 is TGTGCCAGCAGCGACCCGGGCCTAGCTGGGAAAGAGACCCAGTACTTC.

The chain links TRBV6-1 to TRBJ1-2, with 12 bases lining up with TRBD1. The trim removed 4 bases at V and 7 bases at J, leaving 7 bases unmatched. The CDR3 contains 15 residues. The germline CDR1 and CDR2 sequences are MNHNS and SASEGT. CDR3 loop: CASSATGTGGSGYTF. CDR3 DNA: TGTGCCAGCAGTGCAACCGGGACAGGGGGCAGTGGCTACACCTTC.

The genes are TRBV18 and TRBJ2-3; TRBD2 agrees at 9 bases. The CDR3 loop spans 16 amino acids. In germline, CDR1 is KGHSH, CDR2 LQKENI. The ends lost 2 bases at V and 7 bases at J; junction bases unmatched: 10. CDR3 region: CASSPGLASRGNTQYF. DNA for the CDR3: TGTGCCAGCTCACCAGGACTAGCGTCTCGGGGGAATACGCAGTATTTT.

J is TRBJ2-3 and V is TRBV5-4; 7 bases line up with TRBD2. J was trimmed by 2 bases and V by 4 bases; bases with no gene match: 10. Germline CDR1 is SGHNT and CDR2 is YYREEE (reference sequence). The CDR3 spans 16 residues. In nucleotides, the CDR3 is TGTGCCAGCAGCCGGGATCTAGCGGTCGACACAGATACGCAGTATTTT. Amino acid sequence: CASSRDLAVDTDTQYF.

The table lists this clone with a few counts. V usage is TRBV19 and J usage is TRBJ2-2; 9 bases are a match to TRBD1. Germline assignment: CDR1 LNHDA and CDR2 SQIVND (reference sequence). The length of the CDR3 is 14 residues. Unmatched junction bases numbered 4, after V lost 8 bases and J lost 3 bases. CDR3 region: CASRDRVDTGELFF. In nucleotides, the CDR3 is TGTGCCAGTCGGGACAGGGTGGACACCGGGGAGCTGTTTTTT.

The chain carries TRBV6-5 and TRBJ1-2; D is perhaps TRBD1 (5 bases). Trimming took 8 bases from V and 1 from J, leaving 11 bases between them. CDR1 is MNHEY and CDR2 is SVGAGI in the germline V gene. The CDR3 contains 13 residues. The CDR3 DNA sequence: TGTGCCAGCGGAAAACAGGATAACTATGGCTACACCTTC. This translates into CASGKQDNYGYTF.

The chain links TRBV11-2 to TRBJ2-7, with D possibly TRBD1 on 6 matching bases. Germline-derived CDR1 and CDR2 are SGHAT and FQNNGV. CDR3 length: 16 residues. The ends were cut back, 3 bases at V and 0 bases at J, with 15 bases in the middle. The CDR3 bases are TGTGCCAGCAGCTTCCGGTTGGCAGGGGACTCCTACGAGCAGTACTTC. This sequence encodes CASSFRLAGDSYEQYF.

V usage is TRBV10-3 and J usage is TRBJ2-1, with D perhaps TRBD1 (5 bases). The V end lost 9 bases, the J end lost 6 bases, and 15 bases lay between the germline ends. The CDR3 contains 13 residues. Germline values: CDR1 ENHRY, CDR2 SYGVKD. The CDR3 is CAIQEAPANEQFF. CDR3 DNA: TGTGCCATACAGGAAGCCCCGGCCAATGAGCAGTTCTTC.

The rearrangement joins TRBV12-5 to TRBJ1-1, with a possible D match to TRBD1 (5 bases). This CDR3 region has 17 residues. The ends were cut back, 3 bases at V and 6 bases at J, with 23 bases in the middle. Germline CDR1 and CDR2: LGHNT and FRNRAP. The CDR3 DNA is TGTGCTAGTGGTTTAACGAGCAATATACGGGGGAAGGCTGAAGCTTTCTTT. Its translation is CASGLTSNIRGKAEAFF.

This clone has only one observation. V gene TRBV28 combines with J gene TRBJ2-2; weak D call: TRBD2 (5 bases). This CDR3 comprises 15 residues. Germline CDR1 reads MDHEN; CDR2 reads SYDVKM. Trimming cost V 2 bases and J 0 bases, with 7 bases left between them. The chain's CDR3 is CASSLVGANTGELFF. The CDR3 nucleotides read TGTGCCAGCAGTTTAGTCGGGGCGAACACCGGGGAGCTGTTTTTT.

The chain is built from TRBV21-1 and TRBJ1-5; the DNA was not used to check the table's D call, TRBD1. TRBV21-1 is classified as a pseudogene. This CDR3 region has 20 residues. The CDR3: CASSTGQDPRKAHSNQPQHF. In DNA form, the CDR3 reads TGTGCCAGCAGCACGGGACAGGACCCCAGAAAGGCCCATAGCAATCAGCCCCAGCATTTT.

V gene TRBV10-3 combines with J gene TRBJ1-5; 9 bases align to TRBD1. Germline trimming cut 2 bases from V and 9 bases from J; bases unmatched to any gene: 5. Germline CDR1 and CDR2: ENHRY and SYGVKD. This CDR3 is 14 amino acids long. For the CDR3, the DNA is TGTGCCATCAGTGAGCTACAGGGGGCTGGGCCCCAGCATTTT. It is translated as CAISELQGAGPQHF.

The V and J genes are TRBV5-6 and TRBJ1-6; D gene ambiguous. Germline CDR1 reads SGHDT; CDR2 reads YYEEEE. This CDR3 has 16 amino acids. Trimming cost V 5 bases and J 0 bases, with 12 bases left between them. CDR3 coding DNA: TGTGCCAGCAGTCCCAGACTGAACTCCTATAATTCACCCCTCCACTTT. Its protein product is CASSPRLNSYNSPLHF.

V and J are TRBV19 and TRBJ2-5, with 7 positions matching TRBD2. Germline values: CDR1 LNHDA, CDR2 SQIVND (reference sequence). After removal of 8 bases from V and 2 bases from J, the junction contained 5 bases not matched to a gene. The CDR3 totals 13 residues. The DNA of the CDR3 is TGTGCCAGTGCGCGGGGGAGGCAAGAGACCCAGTACTTC. Amino acids: CASARGRQETQYF.